This T cell receptor (beta chain) is drawn from a study of OX40 agonist ivuxolimab in advanced cancers. Background on the study: Patients' therapy was ivuxolimab, an antibody that acts as an agonist of OX40 (CD134).

Trimming shortened V by 7 bases and J by 4 bases, and 28 bases separated the two germline ends. CDR3 length: 18 residues. CDR1 and CDR2 from the germline V gene are LNHDA and SQIVND (reference sequence). On this clone: Its antigen is unidentified.

Whole-study findings and limits: Determination of antigen specificity was not performed for the expanded peripheral T cells. CD8+ T cells averaged more expanded clones than CD4+.

Assay used: immunoSEQ multiplex PCR; TCRdb lists only in-frame clones, some missing. The sample lists approximately 100,000 clones; about nine tenths were seen once. The clonotype originates from an adult with an advanced solid tumor such as melanoma, head and neck, liver or kidney cancer. Sample: CD4+ or CD8+ T cells sorted from blood, taken in a trial of the OX40 agonist ivuxolimab. The V gene is TRBV19, the J gene TRBJ1-2, with a weak D call TRBD1 (6 bases). DNA for the CDR3: TGTGCCAGTACCGGCTTGGCAGCTGATAGGGGGTTCCTCTATGGCTACACCTTC. Residues: CASTGLAADRGFLYGYTF.